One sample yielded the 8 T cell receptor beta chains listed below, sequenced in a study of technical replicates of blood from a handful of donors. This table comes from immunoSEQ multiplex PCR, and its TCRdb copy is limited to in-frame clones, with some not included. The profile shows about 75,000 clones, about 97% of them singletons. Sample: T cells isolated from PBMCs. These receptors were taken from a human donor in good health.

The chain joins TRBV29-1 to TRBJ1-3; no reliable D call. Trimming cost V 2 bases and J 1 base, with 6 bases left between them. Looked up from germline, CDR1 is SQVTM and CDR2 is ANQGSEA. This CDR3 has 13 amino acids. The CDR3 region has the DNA TGCAGCGTTGAAAGAGGGTCTGGAAACACCATATATTTT. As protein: CSVERGSGNTIYF.

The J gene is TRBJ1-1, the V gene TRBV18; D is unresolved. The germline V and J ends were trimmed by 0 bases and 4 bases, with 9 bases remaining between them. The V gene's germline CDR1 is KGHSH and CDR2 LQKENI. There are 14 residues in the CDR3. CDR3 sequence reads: CASSPPSQITEAFF. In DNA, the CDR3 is TGTGCCAGCTCACCACCGTCGCAGATCACTGAAGCTTTCTTT.

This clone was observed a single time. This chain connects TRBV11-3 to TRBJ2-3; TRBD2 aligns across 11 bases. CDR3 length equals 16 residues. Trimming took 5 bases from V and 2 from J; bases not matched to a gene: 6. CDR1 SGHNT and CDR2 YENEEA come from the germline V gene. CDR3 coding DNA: TGTGCCAGCAGCCAATTAGCGGGGGGGTCCACAGATACGCAGTATTTT. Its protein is CASSQLAGGSTDTQYF.

In nucleotides, the CDR3 is TGCGCCAGCAGCTTGTTTCTCTCCGGGGACAGCACCTACGAGCAGTACTTC. Its translation is CASSLFLSGDSTYEQYF. V gene TRBV5-1 combines with J gene TRBJ2-7; 7 nucleotides agree with TRBD1. Trimming cost V 1 base and J 2 bases; bases outside gene matches: 12. CDR3 size: 17 residues. Germline V CDR1 and CDR2: SGHRS, YFSETQ.

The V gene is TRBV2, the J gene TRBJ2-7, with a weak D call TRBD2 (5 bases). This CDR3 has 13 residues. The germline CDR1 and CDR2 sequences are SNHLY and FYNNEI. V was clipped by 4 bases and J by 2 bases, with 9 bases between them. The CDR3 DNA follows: TGTGCCAGCAGTGGGACTTCCACCTACGAGCAGTACTTC. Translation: CASSGTSTYEQYF.

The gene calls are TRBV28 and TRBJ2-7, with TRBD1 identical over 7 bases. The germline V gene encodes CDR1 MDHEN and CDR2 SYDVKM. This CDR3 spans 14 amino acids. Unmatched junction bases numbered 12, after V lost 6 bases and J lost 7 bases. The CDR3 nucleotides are TGTGCCAGCAGGGACGGACAGGATTCGGGGGAGCAGTACTTC. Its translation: CASRDGQDSGEQYF.

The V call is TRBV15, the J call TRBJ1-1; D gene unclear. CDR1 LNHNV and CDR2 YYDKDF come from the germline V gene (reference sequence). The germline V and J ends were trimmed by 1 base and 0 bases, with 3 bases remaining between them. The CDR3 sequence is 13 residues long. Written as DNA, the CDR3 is TGTGCCACCAGCAGAGGGCTGAACACTGAAGCTTTCTTT. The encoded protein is CATSRGLNTEAFF.

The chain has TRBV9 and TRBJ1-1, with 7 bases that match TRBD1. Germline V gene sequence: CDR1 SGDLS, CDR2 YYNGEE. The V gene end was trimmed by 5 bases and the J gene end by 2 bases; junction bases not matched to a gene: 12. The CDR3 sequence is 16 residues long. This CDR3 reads CASSPLPTGANTEAFF. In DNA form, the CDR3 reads TGTGCCAGCAGTCCCTTACCCACAGGGGCAAACACTGAAGCTTTCTTT.